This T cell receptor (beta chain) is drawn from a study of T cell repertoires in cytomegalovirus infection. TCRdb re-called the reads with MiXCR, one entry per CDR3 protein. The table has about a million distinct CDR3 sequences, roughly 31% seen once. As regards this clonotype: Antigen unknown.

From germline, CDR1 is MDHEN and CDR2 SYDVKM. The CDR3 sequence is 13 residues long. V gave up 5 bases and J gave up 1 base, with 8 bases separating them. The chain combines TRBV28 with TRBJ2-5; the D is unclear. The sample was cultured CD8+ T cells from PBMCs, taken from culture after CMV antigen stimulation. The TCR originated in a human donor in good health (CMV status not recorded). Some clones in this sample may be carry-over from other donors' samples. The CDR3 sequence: CASSGSVQETQYF. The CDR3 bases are TGTGCCAGCAGTGGGTCGGTCCAAGAGACCCAGTACTTC.